This TCR beta chain originates from a study of shared clonotypes between healthy human individuals. About the research overall: Plates per donor: three CD4 naive, three CD4 memory, two CD8 naive, one CD8 memory. Study-wide results and limits: In general, naive subsets displayed greater estimated richness than memory subsets did.

Turning to this clone: The antigen is unknown.

Positive CCR7 selection of CD45RO-negative cells yielded the naive CD8 cells, and terminally differentiated effector memory CD45RA+ cells were excluded. Generated by immunoSEQ multiplex PCR, the TCRdb table keeps only in-frame clones and is missing some. The sample lists some 2 million clones, approximately 94% seen once, with 1% to 1.3% in the top ten. The TCR sequence derives from a man between 18 and 29 years old in good health. The sequencing sample was made of naive CD8+ T cells sorted from blood.

The CDR3 coding sequence is TGTGCCATCAGTGATGTCGAGCGATCCCCTCGAGATACGCAGTATTTT. Protein sequence: CAISDVERSPRDTQYF. This chain connects TRBV10-3 to TRBJ2-3; D unclear. Germline-derived CDR1 and CDR2 are ENHRY and SYGVKD. V shed 3 bases and J shed 5 bases, with 18 bases lying between them. This CDR3 is built from 16 residues.